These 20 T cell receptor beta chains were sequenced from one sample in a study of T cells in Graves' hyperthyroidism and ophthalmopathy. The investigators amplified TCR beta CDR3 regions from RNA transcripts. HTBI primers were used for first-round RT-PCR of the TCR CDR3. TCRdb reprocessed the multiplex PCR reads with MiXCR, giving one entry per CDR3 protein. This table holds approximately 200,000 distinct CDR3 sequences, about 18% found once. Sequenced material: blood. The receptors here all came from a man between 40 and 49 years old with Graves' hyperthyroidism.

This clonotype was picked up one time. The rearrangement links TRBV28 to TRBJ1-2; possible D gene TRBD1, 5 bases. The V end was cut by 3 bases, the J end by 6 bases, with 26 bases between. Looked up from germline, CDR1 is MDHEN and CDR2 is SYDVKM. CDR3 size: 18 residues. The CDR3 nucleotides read TGTGCCAGCAGTTTTGGGACCTTTAGCCCGGACCCGGGGGATGGCTACACCTTC. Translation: CASSFGTFSPDPGDGYTF.

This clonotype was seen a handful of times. The CDR3 region has the DNA TGTGCCAGCAGCTTAGGGCCTGGGACAGCGAACACCGGGGAGCTGTTTTTT. Its translation: CASSLGPGTANTGELFF. V usage is TRBV5-4 and J usage is TRBJ2-2, with 7 bases matching TRBD1. The CDR3 spans 17 residues. Trimming removed 2 bases from V and 0 bases from J; junction bases left unmatched: 7. Germline-derived CDR1 and CDR2 are SGHNT and YYREEE (reference sequence).

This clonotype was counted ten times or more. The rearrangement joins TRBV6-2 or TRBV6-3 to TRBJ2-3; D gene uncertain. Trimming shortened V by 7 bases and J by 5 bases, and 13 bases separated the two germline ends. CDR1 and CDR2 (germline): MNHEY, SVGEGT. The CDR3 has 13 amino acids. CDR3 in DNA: TGTGCCAGCAAGCCAACGTGGGGAGATACGCAGTATTTT. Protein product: CASKPTWGDTQYF.

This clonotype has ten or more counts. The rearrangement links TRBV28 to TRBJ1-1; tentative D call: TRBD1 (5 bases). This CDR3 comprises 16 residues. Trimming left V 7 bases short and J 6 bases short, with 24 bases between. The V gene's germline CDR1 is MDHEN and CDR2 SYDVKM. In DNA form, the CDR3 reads TGTGCCAGCACGATGGACATTGGGAACGTGGGTGCTGAAGCTTTCTTT. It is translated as CASTMDIGNVGAEAFF. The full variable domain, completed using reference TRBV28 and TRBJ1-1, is DVKVTQSSRYLVKRTGEKVFLECVQDMDHENMFWYRQDPGLGLRLIYFSYDVKMKEKGDIPEGYSVSREKKERFSLILESASTNQTSMYLCASTMDIGNVGAEAFFGQGTRLTVV.

CDR3: CASSGRTYSGNTIYF. The CDR3 bases are TGTGCCAGCAGCGGCCGGACGTACTCTGGAAACACCATATATTTT. The J gene is TRBJ1-3, the V gene TRBV5-6; D is uncertain. The V gene lost 4 bases and the J gene lost 0 bases, with 11 bases spanning the gap. Germline lookup yields CDR1 SGHDT and CDR2 YYEEEE. The length of the CDR3 is 15 residues.

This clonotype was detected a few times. Here the CDR3 DNA reads TGTGCCAGCAGTGAATCGAGGGGCTATCACCACGAGCAGTACTTC. It codes for CASSESRGYHHEQYF. The V gene is TRBV6-1, the J gene TRBJ2-7; the D call may be TRBD1 or TRBD2 (5 bases each). Germline V gives CDR1 MNHNS, CDR2 SASEGT. Trimming left V 2 bases short and J 5 bases short, with 16 bases between. This CDR3 region has 15 residues.

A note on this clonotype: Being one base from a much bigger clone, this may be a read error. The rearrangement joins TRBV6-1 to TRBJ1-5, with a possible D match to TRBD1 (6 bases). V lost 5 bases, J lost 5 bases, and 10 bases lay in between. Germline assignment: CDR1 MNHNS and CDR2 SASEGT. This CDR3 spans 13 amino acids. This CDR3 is CASSKGGYQPQHF. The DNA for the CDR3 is TGTGCCAGCAGTAAAGGGGGGTATCAGCCCCAGCATTTT.

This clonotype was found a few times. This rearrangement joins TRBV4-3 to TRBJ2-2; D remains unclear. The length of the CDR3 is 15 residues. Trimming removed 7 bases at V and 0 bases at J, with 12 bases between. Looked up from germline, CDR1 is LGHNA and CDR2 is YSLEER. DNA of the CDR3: TGCGCCAGCACTTTCCTGGCGGCGAACACCGGGGAGCTGTTTTTT. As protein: CASTFLAANTGELFF.

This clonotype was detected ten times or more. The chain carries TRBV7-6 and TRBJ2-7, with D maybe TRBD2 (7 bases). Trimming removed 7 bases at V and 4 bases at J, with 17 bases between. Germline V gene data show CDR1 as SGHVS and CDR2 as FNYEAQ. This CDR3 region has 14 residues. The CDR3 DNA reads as TGTGCCAGCACCACAGAGGGGGGGAGGTACGAGCAGTACTTC. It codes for CASTTEGGRYEQYF.

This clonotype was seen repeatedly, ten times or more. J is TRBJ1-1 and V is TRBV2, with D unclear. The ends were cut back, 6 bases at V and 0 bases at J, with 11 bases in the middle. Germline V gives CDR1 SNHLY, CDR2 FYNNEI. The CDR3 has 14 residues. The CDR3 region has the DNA TGTGCCAGCAGGCCCGGAATTCTGAACACTGAAGCTTTCTTT. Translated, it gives CASRPGILNTEAFF.

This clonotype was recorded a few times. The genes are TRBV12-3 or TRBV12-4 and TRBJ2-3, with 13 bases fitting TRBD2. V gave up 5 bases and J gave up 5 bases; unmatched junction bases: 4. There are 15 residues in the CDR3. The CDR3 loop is CASSEGLAGLDTQYF. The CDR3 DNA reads TGTGCCAGCAGTGAGGGACTAGCGGGGCTAGATACGCAGTATTTT.

Written as DNA, the CDR3 is TGTGCCAGCAGTTCCACGGACACCGGGGAGCTGTTTTTT. It codes for CASSSTDTGELFF. The chain carries TRBV6-5 and TRBJ2-2; no reliable D call. V lost 4 bases and J 3 bases, leaving 6 bases between the germline ends. Germline loops: CDR1 MNHEY, CDR2 SVGAGI. The CDR3 sequence is 13 residues long.

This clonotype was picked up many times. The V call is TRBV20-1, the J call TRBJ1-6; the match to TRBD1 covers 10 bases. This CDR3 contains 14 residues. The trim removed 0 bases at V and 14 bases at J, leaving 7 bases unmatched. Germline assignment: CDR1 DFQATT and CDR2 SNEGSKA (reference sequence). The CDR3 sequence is CSAREDRGVVSLHF. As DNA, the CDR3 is TGCAGTGCTAGAGAGGACAGGGGGGTGGTTTCCCTCCACTTT.

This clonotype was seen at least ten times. The CDR3 DNA is TGTGCCAGCAGTTTAGGTGGCCGCCCTTCCTACGAGCAGTACTTC. It codes for CASSLGGRPSYEQYF. This chain connects TRBV28 to TRBJ2-7; D not resolved. The CDR3 totals 15 residues. Trimming cost V 2 bases and J 1 base, with 12 bases left between them. The germline gives CDR1 MDHEN, CDR2 SYDVKM. The full variable domain, rest sourced from reference TRBV28 and TRBJ2-7, is DVKVTQSSRYLVKRTGEKVFLECVQDMDHENMFWYRQDPGLGLRLIYFSYDVKMKEKGDIPEGYSVSREKKERFSLILESASTNQTSMYLCASSLGGRPSYEQYFGPGTRLTVT.

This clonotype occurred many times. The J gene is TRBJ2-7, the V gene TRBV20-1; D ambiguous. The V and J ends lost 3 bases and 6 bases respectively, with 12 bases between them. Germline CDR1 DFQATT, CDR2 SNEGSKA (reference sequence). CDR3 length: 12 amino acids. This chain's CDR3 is CSASGERVEQYF. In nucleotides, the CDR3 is TGCAGTGCTAGCGGAGAACGAGTCGAGCAGTACTTC.

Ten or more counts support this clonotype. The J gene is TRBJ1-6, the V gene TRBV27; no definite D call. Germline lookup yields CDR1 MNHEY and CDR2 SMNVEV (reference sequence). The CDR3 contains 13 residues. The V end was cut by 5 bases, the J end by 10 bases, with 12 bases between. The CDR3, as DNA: TGTGCCAGCAGTGAGATCGGAGGATCACCCCTCCACTTT. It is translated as CASSEIGGSPLHF.

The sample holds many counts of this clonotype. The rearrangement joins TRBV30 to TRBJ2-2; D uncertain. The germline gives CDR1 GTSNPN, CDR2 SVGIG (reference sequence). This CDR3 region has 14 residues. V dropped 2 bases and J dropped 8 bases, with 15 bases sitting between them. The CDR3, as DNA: TGTGCCTGGAGTCCAGACTTCCGTGCAGGGGAGCTGTTTTTT. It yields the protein CAWSPDFRAGELFF.

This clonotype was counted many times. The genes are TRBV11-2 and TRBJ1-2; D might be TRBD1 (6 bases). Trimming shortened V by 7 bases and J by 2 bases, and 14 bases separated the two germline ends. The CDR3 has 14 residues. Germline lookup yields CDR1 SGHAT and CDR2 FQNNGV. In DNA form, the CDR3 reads TGTGCCAGCATCGACAGGAACCAGAACTATGGCTACACCTTC. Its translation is CASIDRNQNYGYTF. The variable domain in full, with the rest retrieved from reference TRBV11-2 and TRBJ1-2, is EAGVAQSPRYKIIEKRQSVAFWCNPISGHATLYWYQQILGQGPKLLIQFQNNGVVDDSQLPKDRFSAERLKGVDSTLKIQPAKLEDSAVYLCASIDRNQNYGYTFGSGTRLTVV.

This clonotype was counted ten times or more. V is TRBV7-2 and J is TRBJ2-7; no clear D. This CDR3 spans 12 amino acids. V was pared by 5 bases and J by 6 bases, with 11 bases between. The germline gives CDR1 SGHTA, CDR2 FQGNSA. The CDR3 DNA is TGTGCCAGCAGCGTACTGGGATCCGAGCAGTACTTC. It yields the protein CASSVLGSEQYF. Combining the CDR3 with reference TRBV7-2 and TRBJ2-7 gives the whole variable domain GAGVSQSPSNKVTEKGKDVELRCDPISGHTALYWYRQSLGQGLEFLIYFQGNSAPDKSGLPSDRFSAERTGGSVSTLTIQRTQQEDSAVYLCASSVLGSEQYFGPGTRLTVT.

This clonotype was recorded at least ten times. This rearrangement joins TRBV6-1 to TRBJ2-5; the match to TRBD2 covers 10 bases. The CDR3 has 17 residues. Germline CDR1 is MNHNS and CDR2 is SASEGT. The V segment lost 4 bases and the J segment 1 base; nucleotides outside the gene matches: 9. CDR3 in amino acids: CASSGVLAGQIQETQYF. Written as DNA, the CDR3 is TGTGCCAGCAGTGGGGTACTAGCGGGGCAAATCCAAGAGACCCAGTACTTC.